This TCR beta chain was recovered during a study of a mutant IDH1 vaccine in newly diagnosed glioma. Libraries were prepared by immunoSEQ multiplex PCR; TCRdb keeps only in-frame clonotypes and omits some of them. The sample carries approximately 19,000 clones, approximately 85% recorded once. CDR1 and CDR2 from the germline V gene are MGHDK and SYGVNS. Trimming took off 5 bases at V and 2 bases at J, with 11 bases between the two ends. The CDR3 runs 14 residues. Time point noted: baseline, week 1 (first vaccination visit). The treatment was: pre-vaccination baseline after standard-of-care therapy. This sequence joins TRBV25-1 and TRBJ2-3, with unresolved D. This specimen consisted of PBMCs, obtained from a glioma patient treated with radiotherapy, temozolomide or both. The receptor comes from a man between 40 and 49 years old with glioma. CDR3 coding DNA: TGTGCCAGCAGTCCCCACCAGGACACAGATACGCAGTATTTT. Translating it yields CASSPHQDTDTQYF.